The rows below give T cell receptor beta chains drawn from one sample of a study of blood T cell repertoires in COVID-19. The data were produced by immunoSEQ multiplex PCR, yet TCRdb's version contains in-frame clones alone and is incomplete. The data show over 40,000 clones, roughly 84% seen once. The source material was peripheral blood. The receptors come from a human donor in a cohort sampled during active COVID-19. Each CDR3 is given with its conserved first and last residue.

j_gene: TRBJ2-3; v_gene: TRBV11-3; CDR3aa: CASKLAGSGGRDTQYF
j_gene: TRBJ1-1; v_gene: TRBV19; CDR3aa: CASSIGDRANTEAFF
j_gene: TRBJ2-2; v_gene: TRBV2; CDR3aa: CASKSGGGTGELFF
j_gene: TRBJ2-2; v_gene: TRBV7-2; CDR3aa: CASSPRLAGVAGELFF
j_gene: TRBJ1-4; v_gene: TRBV12-2; CDR3aa: CASRLAVSGTGGLKYEKLFF
j_gene: TRBJ2-3; v_gene: TRBV5-1; CDR3aa: CASSLASGRATDTQYF
j_gene: TRBJ1-5; v_gene: TRBV28; CDR3aa: CASSSTGANQPQHF
j_gene: TRBJ1-6; v_gene: TRBV5-8; CDR3aa: CASSSTGEDSPLHF
j_gene: TRBJ2-6; v_gene: TRBV19; CDR3aa: CASSTLTVAGANVLTF
j_gene: TRBJ2-1; v_gene: TRBV11-2; CDR3aa: CASSPIRGPHYNEQFF
j_gene: TRBJ2-7; v_gene: TRBV20-1; CDR3aa: CSAVNYEQYF
j_gene: TRBJ2-6; v_gene: TRBV7-3; CDR3aa: CASSPGQASSGANVLTF
j_gene: TRBJ1-3; v_gene: TRBV9; CDR3aa: CASSDHRGQSGNTIYF
j_gene: TRBJ1-5; v_gene: TRBV2; CDR3aa: CASRDNSNQPQHF
j_gene: TRBJ2-1; v_gene: TRBV7-6; CDR3aa: CASSPSVTSGSDEQFF
j_gene: TRBJ1-6; v_gene: TRBV4-2; CDR3aa: CASSQDSNRGDSPLHF
j_gene: TRBJ1-1; v_gene: TRBV4-2; CDR3aa: CASRGTWNTEAFF
j_gene: TRBJ1-1; v_gene: TRBV2; CDR3aa: CASRDRGPEAFF
j_gene: TRBJ2-5; v_gene: TRBV19; CDR3aa: CASSPSGGGGETQYF
j_gene: TRBJ2-7; v_gene: TRBV7-2; CDR3aa: CASSLSGAGYEQYF
j_gene: TRBJ1-3; v_gene: TRBV6-5; CDR3aa: CASSYHTLGGYTIYF
j_gene: TRBJ2-3; v_gene: TRBV9; CDR3aa: CASSVGQGVTDTQYF
j_gene: TRBJ1-1; v_gene: TRBV28; CDR3aa: CASSLPTGMNTEAFF
j_gene: TRBJ2-5; v_gene: TRBV5-4; CDR3aa: CASSFNTEQTQYF
j_gene: TRBJ2-5; v_gene: TRBV7-8; CDR3aa: CASSLGAGRIETQYF
j_gene: TRBJ2-5; v_gene: TRBV12-3/TRBV12-4; CDR3aa: CASRRGQETQYF
j_gene: TRBJ2-1; v_gene: TRBV18; CDR3aa: CASSPGTSGRDEQFF
j_gene: TRBJ2-1; v_gene: TRBV11-3; CDR3aa: CASSLGLAGVDEQFF
j_gene: TRBJ2-2; v_gene: TRBV7-2; CDR3aa: CASSQWAGALGELFF
j_gene: TRBJ2-2; v_gene: TRBV5-1; CDR3aa: CASSLRQGNTGELFF
j_gene: TRBJ2-7; v_gene: TRBV5-8; CDR3aa: CASSLGDSGTGYEQYF
j_gene: TRBJ2-2; v_gene: TRBV6-2/TRBV6-3; CDR3aa: CASSYPFLELFF
j_gene: TRBJ1-5; v_gene: TRBV6-6; CDR3aa: CASREQGAGNQPQHF
j_gene: TRBJ2-3; v_gene: TRBV28; CDR3aa: CASRRLAAQSTDTQYF
j_gene: TRBJ2-1; v_gene: TRBV6-2/TRBV6-3; CDR3aa: CASSSRTWRNEQFF
j_gene: TRBJ2-7; v_gene: TRBV6-5; CDR3aa: CASRPSASEQYF
j_gene: TRBJ2-7; v_gene: TRBV5-6; CDR3aa: CASSWWATSGYEQYF
j_gene: TRBJ2-3; v_gene: TRBV15; CDR3aa: CATSPRTSGSTDTQYF
j_gene: TRBJ2-3; v_gene: TRBV5-4; CDR3aa: CASSPPGAGRDTQYF
j_gene: TRBJ2-2; v_gene: TRBV14; CDR3aa: CASSQERTKGTGELFF
j_gene: TRBJ2-3; v_gene: TRBV2; CDR3aa: CASSVRLAGSTDTQYF
j_gene: TRBJ1-5; v_gene: TRBV4-2; CDR3aa: CASSQDWRTGQPQHF
j_gene: TRBJ2-3; v_gene: TRBV10-3; CDR3aa: CAISVGTSGMDTQYF
j_gene: TRBJ1-6; v_gene: TRBV12-5; CDR3aa: CASALEGGSPLHF
j_gene: TRBJ2-2; v_gene: TRBV10-3; CDR3aa: CAIRTTGGSTNTGELFF
j_gene: TRBJ1-3; v_gene: TRBV7-2; CDR3aa: CASSLRIGQFSGNTIYF
j_gene: TRBJ2-1; v_gene: TRBV5-5; CDR3aa: CASSLGQIYNEQFF
j_gene: TRBJ1-4; v_gene: TRBV2; CDR3aa: CASRADTPGKLFF
j_gene: TRBJ1-4; v_gene: TRBV7-9; CDR3aa: CASSPVPQGGEKLFF
j_gene: TRBJ1-5; v_gene: TRBV5-6; CDR3aa: CASSSTEGTRNQPQHF